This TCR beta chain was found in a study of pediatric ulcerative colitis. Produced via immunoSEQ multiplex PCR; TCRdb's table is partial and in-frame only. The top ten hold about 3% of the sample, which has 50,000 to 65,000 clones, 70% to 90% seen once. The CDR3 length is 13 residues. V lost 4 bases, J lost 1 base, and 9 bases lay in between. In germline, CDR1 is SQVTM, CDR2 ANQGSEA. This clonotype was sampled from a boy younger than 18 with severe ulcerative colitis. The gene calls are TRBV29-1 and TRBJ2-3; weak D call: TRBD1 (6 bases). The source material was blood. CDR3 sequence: CSVVRTGTDTQYF. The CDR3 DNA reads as TGCAGCGTTGTGAGGACAGGCACAGATACGCAGTATTTT.